The subject of this entry is one T cell receptor beta chain. Naive CD8 cells, CD45RO-negative and positively selected for CCR7, excluded terminally differentiated effector memory CD45RA+ cells. V was cut by 1 base and J by 1 base, with 14 bases left in between. The germline CDR1 and CDR2 sequences are SQVTM and ANQGSEA. The CDR3 covers 16 residues. The data were obtained in a study of shared clonotypes between healthy human individuals. The overall study: The cohort had two women and a few men, ages 18 to 49.

Over several immunoSEQ plates, each subset's genomic DNA was distributed in even portions. As originally analysed: Junction-only sequences without quality scores came from ImmunoSEQ, so filtering differed. TCRdb's table, derived via immunoSEQ multiplex PCR, lists solely in-frame clones and lacks some. Clone size and the V and J calls come from that table; the DNA yielded D and trimming. Found here are around 1,900,000 clones, 93% of them singletons; the top ten hold over 1.5%. Material for sequencing was naive CD8+ T cells from PBMCs. This sequence was found in a man between 18 and 35 years old in good health. Some clones in this sample may be carry-over from other donors' samples. V gene TRBV29-1 combines with J gene TRBJ2-1; the D is unclear. This chain's CDR3 is CSVEGLARASYNEQFF. CDR3 DNA: TGCAGCGTTGAAGGTCTCGCCAGAGCTTCCTACAATGAGCAGTTCTTC.